This is a list of T cell receptor beta chains from one sample in a study of blood T cell repertoires in COVID-19. Only in-frame clones appear in the TCRdb table, and some are missing; sequencing was by immunoSEQ multiplex PCR. Altogether about 340,000 clones are present, approximately 89% being singletons, with the ten largest covering approximately 3.5%. Sequences were obtained from peripheral blood. All receptors come from a woman under 30 who had recovered from COVID-19. Both conserved end residues are part of each CDR3. D genes are given only for firm matches. Where a row states a size, it is once, few, many or the class of an expanded clone; other rows omit it.

-,TRBJ2-5,-,TRBV30,CAWRQGLPREETQYF,TGTGCCTGGAGGCAGGGACTCCCAAGGGAGGAGACCCAGTACTTC
-,TRBJ1-5,-,TRBV23-1,CASSLAGEWSNQPQHF,TGCGCCAGCAGTCTGGCCGGGGAATGGAGCAATCAGCCCCAGCATTTT
-,TRBJ1-1,few,TRBV7-2,CASSLSPVLGRAFF,TGTGCCAGCAGCTTATCTCCGGTTCTCGGTAGAGCTTTCTTT
TRBD1,TRBJ1-1,-,TRBV5-1,CASSTQGANTEAFF,TGCGCCAGCAGCACACAGGGGGCAAACACTGAAGCTTTCTTT
-,TRBJ1-1,-,TRBV7-6,CASSLNGGTEAFF,TGTGCCAGCAGCTTAAACGGAGGAACTGAAGCTTTCTTT
TRBD1,TRBJ2-1,-,TRBV9,CASSVGRQGAYEQFF,TGTGCCAGCAGCGTAGGTAGACAGGGGGCGTATGAGCAGTTCTTC
-,TRBJ1-1,-,TRBV6-2/TRBV6-3,CASSYQGVNTEAFF,TGTGCCAGCAGTTACCAGGGTGTCAACACTGAAGCTTTCTTT
-,TRBJ1-5,-,TRBV19,CASSIVAGDLQPQHF,TGTGCCAGTAGTATTGTAGCAGGGGATCTGCAGCCCCAGCATTTT
TRBD2,TRBJ2-1,-,TRBV24-1,CATSDRLASRSYNEQFF,TGTGCCACCAGTGACCGACTAGCGAGTAGATCCTACAATGAGCAGTTCTTC
-,TRBJ1-6,-,TRBV7-2,CASSAGTPGANSPLHF,TGTGCCAGCAGCGCCGGGACACCTGGGGCCAATTCACCCCTCCACTTT
TRBD1,TRBJ2-2,-,TRBV5-6,CASSWGTGAGELFF,TGTGCCAGCAGCTGGGGGACAGGGGCCGGGGAGCTGTTTTTT
-,TRBJ2-5,-,TRBV18,CASSPPQGTQYF,TGTGCCAGCTCACCCCCCCAGGGGACCCAGTACTTC